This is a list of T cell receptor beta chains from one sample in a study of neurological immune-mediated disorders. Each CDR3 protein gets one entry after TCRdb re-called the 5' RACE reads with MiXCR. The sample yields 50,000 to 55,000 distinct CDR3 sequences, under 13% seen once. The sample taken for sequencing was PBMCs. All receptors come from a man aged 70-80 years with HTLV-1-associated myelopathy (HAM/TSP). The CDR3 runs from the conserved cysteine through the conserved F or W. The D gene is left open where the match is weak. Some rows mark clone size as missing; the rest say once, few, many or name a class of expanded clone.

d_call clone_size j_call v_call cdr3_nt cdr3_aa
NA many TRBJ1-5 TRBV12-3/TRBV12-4 TGTGCCAGCAGCTACCGATTTAGCAATCAGCCCCAGCATTTT CASSYRFSNQPQHF
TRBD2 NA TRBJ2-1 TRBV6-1 TGTGCCAGCAGTCGAACTAGCGGGAGTTATTTTTGGCAGTTCTTC CASSRTSGSYFWQFF
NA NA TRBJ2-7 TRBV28 TGTGCCGGCGTCAATGGCCCCTACGAGCAGTACTTC CAGVNGPYEQYF
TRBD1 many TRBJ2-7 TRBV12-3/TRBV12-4 TGTGCCAGTAAACGCGGGACAGGGGTGTACGAGCAGTACTTC CASKRGTGVYEQYF
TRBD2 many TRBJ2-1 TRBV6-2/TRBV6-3 TGTGCCAGCAGTCGGAGCGGGAGACGAGTCTACAATGAGCAGTTCTTC CASSRSGRRVYNEQFF
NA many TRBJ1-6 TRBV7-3 TGTGCCAGCATCAGTGGGGCCAGGGTAACGAGAACCAATTCACCCCTCCACTTT CASISGARVTRTNSPLHF
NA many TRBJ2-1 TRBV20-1 TGCAGTGCCCTAGAAAGCGGAACCTACAATGAGCAGTTCTTC CSALESGTYNEQFF
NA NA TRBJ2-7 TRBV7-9 TGTGCCAGCAGCTTAGCTGGTGGGAACGAGCAGTACTTC CASSLAGGNEQYF
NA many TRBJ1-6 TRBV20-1 TGCAGTGTGGAGGGAATCAATTCACCCCTCCACTTT CSVEGINSPLHF
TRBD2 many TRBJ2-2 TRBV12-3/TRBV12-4 TGTGCCAGCAGCGCGACTAGCGGGAACACCGGGGAGCTGTTTTTT CASSATSGNTGELFF
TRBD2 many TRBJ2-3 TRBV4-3 TGCGCCAGCAGCCAAGATCAGACTAGCGCTTACTCCGCGGATACGCAGTATTTT CASSQDQTSAYSADTQYF
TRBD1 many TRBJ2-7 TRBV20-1 TGCAGTGCTTGGGACAGAAAAAGCTCCTACGAGCAGTACTTC CSAWDRKSSYEQYF
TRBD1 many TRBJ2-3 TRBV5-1 TGCGCCAGCAGCCCGACAGGGGGCAGGACAGATACGCAGTATTTT CASSPTGGRTDTQYF
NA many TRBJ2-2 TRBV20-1 TGCAGTGCTATTCTAGCGTATAAGACCGGGGAGCTGTTTTTT CSAILAYKTGELFF
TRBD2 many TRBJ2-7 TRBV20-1 TGCAGTGCCGTAAAGGGAGGGCCTCCCTACGAGCAGTACTTC CSAVKGGPPYEQYF
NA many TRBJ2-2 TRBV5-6 TGTGCCAGCAGCTCGACAGACAACACCGGGGAGCTGTTTTTT CASSSTDNTGELFF
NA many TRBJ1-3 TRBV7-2 TGTGCCAGCAGCTCAACAGGTATCTCTGGAAACACCATATATTTT CASSSTGISGNTIYF
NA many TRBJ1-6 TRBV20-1 TGCAGTGCTAGAGATCCTCTCAGCGGTTCACCCCTCCACTTT CSARDPLSGSPLHF
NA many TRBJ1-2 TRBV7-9 TGTGCCAGCAGCTGGGACCGAGGGGGCTACACCTTC CASSWDRGGYTF
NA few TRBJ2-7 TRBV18 TGTGCCAGCTCATCGGGATACGGGGGCCCAGGGACCTACGAGCAGTACTTC CASSSGYGGPGTYEQYF
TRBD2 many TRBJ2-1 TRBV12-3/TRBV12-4 TGTGCCAGCAGTTTGCTAGAGTCCGATTCGGGGGGCTCCTACAATGAGCAGTTCTTC CASSLLESDSGGSYNEQFF
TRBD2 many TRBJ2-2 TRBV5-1 TGCGCCAGCAGCCTACCAAGCACTAGCGACACCGGGGAGCTGTTTTTT CASSLPSTSDTGELFF
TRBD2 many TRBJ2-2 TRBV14 TGTGCCAGCAGCCAAGACCGGCTAGCGGACCTCACCGGGGAGCTGTTTTTT CASSQDRLADLTGELFF